Below, 21 T cell receptor beta chains from the same sample are listed, as sequenced in a study of CD8 T cells in ankylosing spondylitis. These receptors have no known antigen. Broader study findings: Ankylosing spondylitis blood seemed to carry a telltale TCR beta motif made of seven or eight highly homologous variants.

MiXCR, applied by TCRdb to the 5' RACE reads, yields one record per CDR3 protein. The table records almost 400,000 distinct CDR3 sequences, approximately 20% of them present only once. Sequencing input: blood, either unsorted or a sorted T cell fraction (not recorded which). The receptors here all came from a male donor with ankylosing spondylitis.

This clonotype occurred a few times. V gene TRBV3-1 combines with J gene TRBJ2-7; 8 nucleotides agree with TRBD1. With 0 bases clipped from V and 3 bases from J, the junction kept 4 bases outside the gene matches. The germline gives CDR1 LGHDT, CDR2 YNNKEL (reference sequence). CDR3 size: 15 residues. The CDR3 coding sequence is TGTGCCAGCAGCCAAGACCCCGGGACAGGCTACGAGCAGTACTTC. Its protein product is CASSQDPGTGYEQYF.

The chain employs TRBV18 and TRBJ2-7; perhaps TRBD2 as D (6 bases). The V end lost 3 bases, the J end lost 7 bases, and 10 bases lay between the germline ends. This CDR3 is 12 amino acids long. Germline CDR1 and CDR2: KGHSH and LQKENI. This CDR3 is CASSPGSGEQYF. Written as DNA, the CDR3 is TGTGCCAGCTCACCCGGGAGCGGTGAGCAGTACTTC.

This clonotype showed up just a few times. V usage is TRBV18 and J usage is TRBJ2-7; weak D call: TRBD2 (5 bases). This CDR3 has 15 amino acids. V lost 2 bases and J 1 base, leaving 12 bases between the germline ends. Germline V gene sequence: CDR1 KGHSH, CDR2 LQKENI. For the CDR3, the DNA is TGTGCCAGCTCACCAAGGGTCGGGGTATCCTACGAGCAGTACTTC. As protein: CASSPRVGVSYEQYF. Full variable domain (missing parts from reference TRBV18 and TRBJ2-7): NAGVMQNPRHLVRRRGQEARLRCSPMKGHSHVYWYRQLPEEGLKFMVYLQKENIIDESGMPKERFSAEFPKEGPSILRIQQVVRGDSAAYFCASSPRVGVSYEQYFGPGTRLTVT.

Comments on this clonotype: This may be a read error: a much more frequent sequence differs by one nucleotide. In DNA form, the CDR3 reads TGCGCCAGCAGGACTATGGACGTAGCTAACTATGGCTACAGCTTC. Translated, it gives CASRTMDVANYGYSF. This sequence joins TRBV5-1 and TRBJ1-2; D remains ambiguous. Germline-derived CDR1 and CDR2 are SGHRS and YFSETQ. The CDR3 is 15 residues long.

This clonotype was picked up a small number of times. The chain uses TRBV3-1 and TRBJ2-2; TRBD2 might be the D (6 bases). The V and J ends lost 3 bases and 5 bases respectively, with 13 bases between them. The CDR3 extends over 15 amino acids. Germline CDR1 and CDR2: LGHDT and YNNKEL (reference sequence). DNA of the CDR3: TGTGCCAGCAGCCATGGGACTGAGAAAACCGGGGAGCTGTTTTTT. Amino acids: CASSHGTEKTGELFF.

In its sample, this clonotype was seen a few times. The gene calls are TRBV9 and TRBJ1-6; D is ambiguous. This CDR3 is 15 amino acids long. Germline values: CDR1 SGDLS, CDR2 YYNGEE. Trimming took off 4 bases at V and 5 bases at J, with 13 bases between the two ends. CDR3 protein: CASSSQSNDNSPLHF. In DNA, the CDR3 is TGTGCCAGCAGCTCGCAGTCTAATGATAATTCACCCCTCCACTTT.

This clonotype was recorded many times. The rearrangement links TRBV5-1 to TRBJ2-1; 7 positions agree with TRBD2. V lost 2 bases, J lost 7 bases, and 9 bases stayed unmatched. Germline CDR1 is SGHRS and CDR2 is YFSETQ. CDR3 length: 15 amino acids. CDR3 protein: CASSLEAGIQNEQFF. As DNA, the CDR3 is TGCGCCAGCAGCTTAGAAGCGGGAATCCAGAATGAGCAGTTCTTC. Together with reference TRBV5-1 and TRBJ2-1, the CDR3 gives the full variable domain: KAGVTQTPRYLIKTRGQQVTLSCSPISGHRSVSWYQQTPGQGLQFLFEYFSETQRNKGNFPGRFSGRQFSNSRSEMNVSTLELGDSALYLCASSLEAGIQNEQFFGPGTRLTVL.

This clonotype showed up just a few times. The chain links TRBV24-1 to TRBJ2-5; a possible D gene is TRBD2 (6 bases). The germline V gene has CDR1 KGHDR and CDR2 SFDVKD. With 7 bases removed from V and 7 bases from J, the gap between germline ends came to 18 bases. The CDR3 covers 14 residues. The CDR3 sequence: CATSGGTDDLTQYF. The DNA of the CDR3 is TGTGCCACCAGCGGCGGGACCGACGATTTGACCCAGTACTTC.

The chain has TRBV6-5 and TRBJ2-3; D is undetermined. The CDR3 is made up of 14 amino acids. Trimming stripped 4 bases from V and 1 base from J, with 9 bases between. CDR1 and CDR2 from the germline V gene are MNHEY and SVGAGI. CDR3 DNA: TGTGCCAGCAGTTTTTCGTGGGGCACAGATACGCAGTATTTT. It yields the protein CASSFSWGTDTQYF.

This clonotype was seen more than once but under ten times. V and J are TRBV7-8 and TRBJ1-6, with TRBD1 matching 8 bases. The CDR3 length is 15 residues. V gave up 4 bases and J gave up 17 bases; unmatched junction bases: 16. Germline CDR1 SGHVS, CDR2 FQNEAQ. The CDR3 region is CASSSQTGDQYEVHF. Written as DNA, the CDR3 is TGTGCCAGCAGCTCCCAGACAGGGGATCAATATGAAGTCCACTTT.

This clonotype was seen more than once but under ten times. The V and J genes are TRBV7-3 and TRBJ1-1; 7 nucleotides match TRBD1. The CDR3 loop spans 16 amino acids. Germline assignment: CDR1 SGHTA and CDR2 FQGTGA. Losses at the gene ends were 5 bases for V and 5 bases for J; bases not matched to a gene: 14. The CDR3 loop reads CASSLQGTSGMTEAFF. In DNA form, the CDR3 reads TGTGCCAGCAGCCTACAGGGGACGTCTGGAATGACTGAAGCTTTCTTT.

This clonotype has only a few counts. The chain carries TRBV6-1 and TRBJ2-2; weak D call: TRBD2 (6 bases). Germline CDR1 reads MNHNS; CDR2 reads SASEGT. The germline V and J ends were trimmed by 3 bases and 6 bases, with 11 bases remaining between them. The CDR3 has 14 amino acids. The CDR3 protein is CASSEGLPPGELFF. CDR3 bases: TGTGCCAGCAGTGAGGGACTCCCTCCCGGGGAGCTGTTTTTT.

The gene calls are TRBV20-1 and TRBJ1-2; no clear D. Germline assignment: CDR1 DFQATT and CDR2 SNEGSKA (reference sequence). The CDR3 covers 14 residues. Trimming removed 3 bases from V and 4 bases from J, with 15 bases in between. The CDR3 spells CSARRQADGYGYTF. The CDR3 DNA follows: TGCAGTGCTAGGCGCCAAGCCGACGGCTATGGCTACACCTTC.

The DNA for the CDR3 is TGTGCCAGCAGCATCCGACAGGGGGCGAGGACTGAAGCTTTCTTT. Residues: CASSIRQGARTEAFF. The chain uses TRBV7-2 and TRBJ1-1, with 10 nucleotides matching TRBD1. In germline, CDR1 is SGHTA, CDR2 FQGNSA. The CDR3 runs to 15 residues. Trimming removed 5 bases from V and 5 bases from J; junction bases left unmatched: 8.

The genes are TRBV2 and TRBJ2-2, with unresolved D. The CDR3 covers 15 residues. Germline V CDR1 and CDR2: SNHLY, FYNNEI. Trimming left V 8 bases short and J 6 bases short, with 19 bases between. DNA of the CDR3: TGTGCCAGCTACCTCTACTCCGTTTCACCCGGGGAGCTGTTTTTT. It codes for CASYLYSVSPGELFF.

This chain connects TRBV6-5 to TRBJ2-2, with a weak D call TRBD1 (6 bases). This CDR3 comprises 12 residues. The germline CDR1 and CDR2 sequences are MNHEY and SVGAGI. CDR3 protein: CVTRGNTGELFF. The CDR3 DNA reads as TGTGTCACCAGGGGGAACACCGGGGAGCTGTTTTTT.

The chain uses TRBV20-1 and TRBJ1-1, with a possible D match to TRBD1 (6 bases). CDR3 length equals 15 residues. Trimming took off 0 bases at V and 5 bases at J, with 16 bases between the two ends. Germline loops: CDR1 DFQATT, CDR2 SNEGSKA (reference sequence). CDR3 in amino acids: CSARESPGAGTEAFF. The CDR3 DNA is TGCAGTGCTAGAGAGAGTCCAGGGGCTGGTACTGAAGCTTTCTTT.

This sequence joins TRBV20-1 and TRBJ1-5; the match to TRBD1 covers 11 bases. This CDR3 comprises 20 residues. Germline CDR1 is DFQATT and CDR2 is SNEGSKA (reference sequence). J lost 0 bases, V lost 5 bases, and 18 bases had no gene match. DNA of the CDR3: TGCAGTGCTTATGCTCTGTCTCGGGACAGGGGGGTGGATAGCAATCAGCCCCAGCATTTT. Translation gives CSAYALSRDRGVDSNQPQHF.

This clonotype was detected only a few times. CDR3 loop: CASSLDGGSSYEQYF. The DNA for the CDR3 is TGCGCCAGCAGCCTGGACGGCGGGAGCTCCTACGAGCAGTACTTC. The rearrangement links TRBV5-1 to TRBJ2-7; 7 bases are a match to TRBD2. V was pared by 4 bases and J by 0 bases, with 7 bases of the junction left unmatched. The CDR3 loop spans 15 amino acids. Germline loops: CDR1 SGHRS, CDR2 YFSETQ.

This clonotype was picked up many times. This chain joins TRBV4-1 and TRBJ1-3, with D possibly matching TRBD1 (5 bases). Trimming stripped 3 bases from V and 4 bases from J, with 16 bases between. CDR3 length equals 16 residues. Per germline, CDR1 MGHRA and CDR2 YSYEKL. The CDR3 DNA sequence: TGCGCCAGCAGCCAGGAAAGGCGCCAGGGAGGAAACACCATATATTTT. Translated, it gives CASSQERRQGGNTIYF.

This clonotype has just a few counts. This chain connects TRBV9 to TRBJ2-2, with TRBD1 matching over 8 bases. CDR1 and CDR2 (germline): SGDLS, YYNGEE. V lost 0 bases to trimming and J lost 2 bases; unmatched junction nucleotides: 6. The CDR3 sequence is 17 residues long. The CDR3 region is CASSVALRGLNTGELFF. CDR3 nucleotide sequence: TGTGCCAGCAGCGTAGCACTCAGGGGGCTAAACACCGGGGAGCTGTTTTTT.